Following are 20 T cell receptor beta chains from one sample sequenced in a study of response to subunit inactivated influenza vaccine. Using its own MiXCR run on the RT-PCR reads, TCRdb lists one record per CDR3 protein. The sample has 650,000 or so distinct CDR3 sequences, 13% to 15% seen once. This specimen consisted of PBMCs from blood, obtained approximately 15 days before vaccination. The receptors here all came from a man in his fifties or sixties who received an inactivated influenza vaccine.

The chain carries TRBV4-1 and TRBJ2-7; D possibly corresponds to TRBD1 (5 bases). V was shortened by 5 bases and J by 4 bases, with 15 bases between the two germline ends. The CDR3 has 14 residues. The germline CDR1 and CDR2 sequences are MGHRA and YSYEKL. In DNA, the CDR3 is TGCGCCAGCAGCTTTCGACAGAACCAATACGAGCAGTACTTC. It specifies CASSFRQNQYEQYF.

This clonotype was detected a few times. CDR3 amino acids: CASSPQRGRGEQFF. CDR3 sequence (DNA): TGTGCCAGCTCACCACAACGGGGTCGCGGTGAGCAGTTCTTC. V gene TRBV18 combines with J gene TRBJ2-1; the D gene is possibly TRBD2 (5 bases). Looked up from germline, CDR1 is KGHSH and CDR2 is LQKENI. Deletions cut 1 base from V and 9 bases from J, with 13 bases between. This CDR3 is built from 14 residues.

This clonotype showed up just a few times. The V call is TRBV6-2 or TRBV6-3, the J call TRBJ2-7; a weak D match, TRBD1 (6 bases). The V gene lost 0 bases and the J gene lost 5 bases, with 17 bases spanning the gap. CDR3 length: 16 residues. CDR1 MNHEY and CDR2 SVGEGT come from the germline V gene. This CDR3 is CASSYSVGGKLNEQYF. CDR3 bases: TGTGCCAGCAGTTACTCGGTTGGGGGCAAACTCAACGAGCAGTACTTC.

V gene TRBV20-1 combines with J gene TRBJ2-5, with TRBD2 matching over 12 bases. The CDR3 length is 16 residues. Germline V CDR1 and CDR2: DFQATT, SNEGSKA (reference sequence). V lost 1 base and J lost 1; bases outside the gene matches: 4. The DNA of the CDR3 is TGCAGTGCTAGAGCTTGGACTAGCGGGGTCCAAGAGACCCAGTACTTC. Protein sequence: CSARAWTSGVQETQYF.

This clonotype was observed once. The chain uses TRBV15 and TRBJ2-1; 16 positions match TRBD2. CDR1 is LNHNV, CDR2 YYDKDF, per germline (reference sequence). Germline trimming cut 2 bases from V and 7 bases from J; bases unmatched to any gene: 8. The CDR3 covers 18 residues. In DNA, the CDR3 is TGTGCCACCAGCAGACCCGGGACTAGCGGGGGGGCCGGTAATGAGCAGTTCTTC. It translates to CATSRPGTSGGAGNEQFF.

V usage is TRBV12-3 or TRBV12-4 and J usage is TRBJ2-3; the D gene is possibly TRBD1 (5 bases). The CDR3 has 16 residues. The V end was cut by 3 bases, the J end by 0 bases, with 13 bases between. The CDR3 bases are TGTGCCAGCAGTTTCTGGCGAGACAGTAGCACAGATACGCAGTATTTT. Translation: CASSFWRDSSTDTQYF.

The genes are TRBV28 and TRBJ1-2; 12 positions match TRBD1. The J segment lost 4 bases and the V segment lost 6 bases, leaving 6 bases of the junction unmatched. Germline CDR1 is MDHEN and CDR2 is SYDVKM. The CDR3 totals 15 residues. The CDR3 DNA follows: TGTGCCAGCAGCCAGGGGACAGGGGGCGTCTATGGCTACACCTTC. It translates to CASSQGTGGVYGYTF.

The CDR3 reads CASSDRGESYEQYF. The DNA of the CDR3 is TGTGCCAGCAGTGACAGGGGTGAATCCTACGAGCAGTACTTC. This chain links TRBV28 with TRBJ2-7, with 8 nucleotides matching TRBD1. CDR1 is MDHEN and CDR2 is SYDVKM in the germline V gene. Trimming at V came to 5 bases and at J to 1 base, leaving 4 bases not matched to a gene. The CDR3 spans 14 residues.

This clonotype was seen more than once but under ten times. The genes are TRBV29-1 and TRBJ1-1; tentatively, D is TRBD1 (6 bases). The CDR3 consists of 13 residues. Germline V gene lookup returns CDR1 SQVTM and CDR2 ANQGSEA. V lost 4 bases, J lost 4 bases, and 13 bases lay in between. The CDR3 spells CSVGPRGFTEAFF. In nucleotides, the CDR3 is TGCAGCGTTGGGCCCAGGGGATTCACTGAAGCTTTCTTT.

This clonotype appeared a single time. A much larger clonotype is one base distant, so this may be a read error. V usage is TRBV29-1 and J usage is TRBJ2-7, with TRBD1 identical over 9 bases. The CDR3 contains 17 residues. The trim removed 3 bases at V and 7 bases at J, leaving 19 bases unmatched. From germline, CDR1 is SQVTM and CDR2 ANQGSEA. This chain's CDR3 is CSVERGASGTGLKEQYF. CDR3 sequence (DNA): TGCAGCGTTGAGAGGGGCGCCTCCGGGACAGGGTTAAAGGAGCAGTACTTC.

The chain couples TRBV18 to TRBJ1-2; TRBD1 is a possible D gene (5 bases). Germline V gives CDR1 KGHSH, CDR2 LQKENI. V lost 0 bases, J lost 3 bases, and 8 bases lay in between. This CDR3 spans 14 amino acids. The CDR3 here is CASSPPGLDYGYTF. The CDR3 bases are TGTGCCAGCTCACCACCGGGGCTCGACTATGGCTACACCTTC.

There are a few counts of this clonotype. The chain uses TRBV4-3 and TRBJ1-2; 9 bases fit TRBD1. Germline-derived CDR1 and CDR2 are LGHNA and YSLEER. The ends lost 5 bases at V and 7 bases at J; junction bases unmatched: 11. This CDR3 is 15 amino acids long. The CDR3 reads CASSDGTGLESGYTF. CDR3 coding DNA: TGCGCCAGCAGCGACGGGACAGGGCTGGAAAGTGGCTACACCTTC.

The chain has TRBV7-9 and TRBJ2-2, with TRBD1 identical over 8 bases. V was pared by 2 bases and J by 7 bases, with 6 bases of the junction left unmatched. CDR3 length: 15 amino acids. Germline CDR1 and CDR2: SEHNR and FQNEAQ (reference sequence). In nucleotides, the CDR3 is TGTGCCAGCAGCTTACAGGGGGCTATCGGCGGGGAGCTGTTTTTT. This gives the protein CASSLQGAIGGELFF.

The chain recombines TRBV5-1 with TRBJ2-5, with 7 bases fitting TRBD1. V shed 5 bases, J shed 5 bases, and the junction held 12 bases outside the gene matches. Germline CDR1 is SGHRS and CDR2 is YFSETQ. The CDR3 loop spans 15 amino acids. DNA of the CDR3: TGCGCCAGCAGTTTATCAACAGGGGCAGAGGAGACCCAGTACTTC. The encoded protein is CASSLSTGAEETQYF.

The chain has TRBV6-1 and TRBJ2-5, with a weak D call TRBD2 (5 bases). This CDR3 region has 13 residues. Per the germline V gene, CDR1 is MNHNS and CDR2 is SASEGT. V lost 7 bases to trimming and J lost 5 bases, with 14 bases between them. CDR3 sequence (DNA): TGTGCCAGCAAAGCGCCGAGGGTCGAGACCCAGTACTTC. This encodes CASKAPRVETQYF.

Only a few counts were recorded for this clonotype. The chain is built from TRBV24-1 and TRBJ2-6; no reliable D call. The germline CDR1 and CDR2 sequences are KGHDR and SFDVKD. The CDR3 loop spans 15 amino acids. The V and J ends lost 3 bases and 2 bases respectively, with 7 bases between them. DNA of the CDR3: TGTGCCACCAGTGATCCTCGGACTGGGGCCAACGTCCTGACTTTC. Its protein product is CATSDPRTGANVLTF.

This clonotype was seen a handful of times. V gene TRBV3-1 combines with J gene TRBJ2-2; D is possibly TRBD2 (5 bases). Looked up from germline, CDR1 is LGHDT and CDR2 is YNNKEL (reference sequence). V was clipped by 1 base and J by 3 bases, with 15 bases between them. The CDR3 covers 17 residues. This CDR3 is CASSQGASGAYTGELFF. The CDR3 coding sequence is TGTGCCAGCAGCCAAGGAGCAAGCGGTGCTTACACCGGGGAGCTGTTTTTT.

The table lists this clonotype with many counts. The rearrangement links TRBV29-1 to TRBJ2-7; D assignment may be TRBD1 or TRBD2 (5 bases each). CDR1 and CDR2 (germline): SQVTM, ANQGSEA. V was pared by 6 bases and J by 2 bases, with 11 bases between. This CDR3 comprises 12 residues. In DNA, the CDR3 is TGCAGCGTCCGGGACGGGACCTACGAGCAGTACTTC. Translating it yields CSVRDGTYEQYF.

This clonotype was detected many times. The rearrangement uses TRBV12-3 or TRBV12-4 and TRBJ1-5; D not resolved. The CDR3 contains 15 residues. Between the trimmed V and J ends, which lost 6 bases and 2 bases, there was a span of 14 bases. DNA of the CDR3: TGTGCCAGCAGCGTTAGCGACGCGGGCAATCAGCCCCAGCATTTT. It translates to CASSVSDAGNQPQHF.

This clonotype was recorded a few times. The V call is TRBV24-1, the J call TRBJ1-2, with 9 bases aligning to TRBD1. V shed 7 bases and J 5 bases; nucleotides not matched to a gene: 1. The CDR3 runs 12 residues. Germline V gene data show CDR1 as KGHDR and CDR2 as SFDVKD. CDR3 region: CATSGQGYGYTF. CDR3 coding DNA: TGTGCCACCAGCGGACAGGGGTATGGCTACACCTTC.